This is a list of T cell receptor beta chains from one sample in a study of long-term antiretroviral therapy in people with HIV. Some clones are missing from TCRdb's copy, which holds only in-frame ones; the method was immunoSEQ multiplex PCR. The profile covers about 25,000 clones, with 65% to 90% appearing a single time and approximately 15% taken by the ten largest. Sequencing used unsorted PBMCs, obtained 1.2 years after starting antiretroviral therapy. These receptor sequences come from a man in his forties or fifties with HIV. Both conserved end residues are part of each CDR3. The D gene is left open where the match is weak. Rows give clone size only sometimes, using once, few, many, or a class for an expanded clone.

V: TRBV7-2; J: TRBJ1-1; D: -; size: -; CDR3: CASSLVAGNTEAFF; DNA: TGTGCCAGCAGCTTAGTCGCAGGGAACACTGAAGCTTTCTTT
V: TRBV7-6; J: TRBJ1-1; D: -; size: once; CDR3: CASSISGGGYTEAFF; DNA: TGTGCCAGCAGCATCTCGGGGGGCGGATACACTGAAGCTTTCTTT
V: TRBV11-2; J: TRBJ2-1; D: TRBD2; size: -; CDR3: CASSLGVERGYNEQFF; DNA: TGTGCCAGCAGCTTAGGAGTGGAGCGGGGCTACAATGAGCAGTTCTTC
V: TRBV4-1; J: TRBJ2-1; D: TRBD2; size: few; CDR3: CASSQGRGLAGAIPYEQFF; DNA: TGCGCCAGCAGCCAAGGACGAGGACTAGCGGGGGCCATACCGTATGAGCAGTTCTTC
V: TRBV4-1; J: TRBJ2-3; D: -; size: once; CDR3: CASSQGRRVEADTQYF; DNA: TGCGCCAGCAGCCAAGGCCGGAGGGTAGAAGCAGATACGCAGTATTTT
V: TRBV11-2; J: TRBJ1-1; D: TRBD1; size: -; CDR3: CASSLVQGAEAFF; DNA: TGTGCCAGCAGCTTAGTTCAGGGGGCTGAAGCTTTCTTT
V: TRBV4-3; J: TRBJ1-4; D: -; size: -; CDR3: CASSQDTGRGGNEKLFF; DNA: TGCGCCAGCAGCCAAGATACCGGCCGGGGTGGAAATGAAAAACTGTTTTTT
V: TRBV11-1; J: TRBJ2-1; D: -; size: -; CDR3: CASSLATVNEQFF; DNA: TGTGCCAGCAGCTTAGCGACAGTCAATGAGCAGTTCTTC
V: TRBV9; J: TRBJ2-2; D: -; size: -; CDR3: CASSETGSGELFF; DNA: TGTGCCAGCAGCGAAACAGGGTCCGGGGAGCTGTTTTTT
V: TRBV19; J: TRBJ1-5; D: -; size: once; CDR3: CATRTDLRGNQPQHF; DNA: TGTGCCACCCGGACAGATTTGAGGGGCAATCAGCCCCAGCATTTT
V: TRBV5-1; J: TRBJ1-4; D: -; size: -; CDR3: CASSLEQATNEKLFF; DNA: TGCGCCAGCAGCTTGGAGCAAGCAACTAATGAAAAACTGTTTTTT
V: TRBV9; J: TRBJ1-3; D: -; size: -; CDR3: CASSVGQTGNTIYF; DNA: TGTGCCAGCAGCGTAGGCCAAACTGGAAACACCATATATTTT
V: TRBV28; J: TRBJ1-6; D: -; size: -; CDR3: CASSSSDSSYNSPLHF; DNA: TGTGCCAGCAGCTCTAGTGACAGCTCCTATAATTCACCCCTCCACTTT
V: TRBV28; J: TRBJ2-7; D: -; size: -; CDR3: CASRPRDYEQYF; DNA: TGTGCCAGCAGACCCAGGGATTACGAGCAGTACTTC
V: TRBV28; J: TRBJ1-6; D: -; size: -; CDR3: CASSPSRGTSPLHF; DNA: TGTGCCAGCAGTCCCTCGAGGGGTACCTCACCCCTCCACTTT
V: TRBV7-6; J: TRBJ1-4; D: -; size: -; CDR3: CASSLIPSRTNEKLFF; DNA: TGTGCCAGCAGTCTTATCCCGAGCAGGACTAATGAAAAACTGTTTTTT
V: TRBV6-5; J: TRBJ1-2; D: -; size: -; CDR3: CASSYQAGLLYGYTF; DNA: TGTGCCAGCAGTTACCAGGCAGGACTACTCTATGGCTACACCTTC
V: TRBV30; J: TRBJ1-4; D: -; size: once; CDR3: CAWSRNEKLFF; DNA: TGTGCCTGGAGTAGGAATGAAAAACTGTTTTTT
V: TRBV13; J: TRBJ2-7; D: -; size: -; CDR3: CASSLVLMGEQYF; DNA: TGTGCCAGCAGCTTAGTCCTAATGGGAGAGCAGTACTTC
V: TRBV30; J: TRBJ1-3; D: -; size: once; CDR3: CAWSSAAGNTIYF; DNA: TGTGCCTGGAGTTCGGCTGCCGGAAACACCATATATTTT
V: TRBV29-1; J: TRBJ2-1; D: TRBD2; size: -; CDR3: CSVEGKAGPYNEQFF; DNA: TGCAGCGTTGAAGGGAAAGCGGGGCCCTACAATGAGCAGTTCTTC
V: TRBV28; J: TRBJ1-4; D: -; size: -; CDR3: CASSFHYSTNEKLFF; DNA: TGTGCCAGCAGTTTCCATTACTCAACTAATGAAAAACTGTTTTTT
V: TRBV5-4; J: TRBJ2-5; D: -; size: -; CDR3: CASSFRTDMGGTQYF; DNA: TGTGCCAGCAGCTTTAGGACTGACATGGGGGGGACCCAGTACTTC
V: TRBV5-5; J: TRBJ1-2; D: -; size: -; CDR3: CASSLEPTANYGYTF; DNA: TGTGCCAGCAGCTTGGAACCGACAGCTAACTATGGCTACACCTTC
V: TRBV5-1; J: TRBJ1-3; D: -; size: -; CDR3: CASSLTRAGNTIYF; DNA: TGCGCCAGCAGCCTGACAAGAGCCGGAAACACCATATATTTT
V: TRBV2; J: TRBJ1-2; D: TRBD1; size: -; CDR3: CASRRQGINYGYTF; DNA: TGTGCCAGCAGAAGACAGGGCATCAACTATGGCTACACCTTC
V: TRBV30; J: TRBJ1-2; D: -; size: -; CDR3: CAWSVLHGYGYTF; DNA: TGTGCCTGGAGTGTATTGCACGGCTATGGCTACACCTTC
V: TRBV18; J: TRBJ1-1; D: -; size: -; CDR3: CASSETTQLTEAFF; DNA: TGTGCCAGCTCAGAGACGACACAATTAACTGAAGCTTTCTTT
V: TRBV30; J: TRBJ2-7; D: -; size: medium-sized; CDR3: CAYPGHSYEQYF; DNA: TGTGCCTACCCGGGACACTCCTACGAGCAGTACTTC
V: TRBV19; J: TRBJ1-5; D: TRBD1; size: -; CDR3: CASQFRDRANQPQHF; DNA: TGTGCCAGTCAATTCCGGGACAGGGCGAATCAGCCCCAGCATTTT
V: TRBV21-1; J: TRBJ1-2; D: -; size: -; CDR3: CARRAAANYGYTF; DNA: TGTGCCAGGCGGGCAGCGGCTAACTATGGCTACACCTTC
V: TRBV2; J: TRBJ1-4; D: -; size: few; CDR3: CASRGRGLNEKLFF; DNA: TGTGCCAGCAGGGGACGGGGCCTTAATGAAAAACTGTTTTTT
V: TRBV5-1; J: TRBJ1-6; D: TRBD1; size: -; CDR3: CASSSQPRDSLLNSPLHF; DNA: TGCGCCAGCAGCTCCCAACCCCGGGACAGCCTATTGAATTCACCCCTCCACTTT
V: TRBV6-1; J: TRBJ2-2; D: -; size: -; CDR3: CASSTGQMNTGELFF; DNA: TGTGCCAGCAGTACAGGGCAGATGAACACCGGGGAGCTGTTTTTT
V: TRBV7-9; J: TRBJ1-1; D: TRBD1; size: -; CDR3: CASSLAGTGEPEAFF; DNA: TGTGCCAGCAGCTTAGCCGGGACAGGGGAACCTGAAGCTTTCTTT